This T cell receptor (beta chain) was observed in a study of T cells in Graves' hyperthyroidism and ophthalmopathy (dated by TCRdb to the late 2010s). Broadly, across the study: Peripheral blood samples were taken at the time of initial diagnosis, prior to any treatment. The approximately 90 discovery patients were randomly split 7:3 into training and test sets. In addition, the study compared T-cell repertoires in thyroid tissue and in blood from about six Graves' hyperthyroidism patients. Prospective prediction of ophthalmopathy was tested in an independent validation cohort consisting of 18 to 20 hyperthyroidism patients and over 15 patients who later progressed to ophthalmopathy. To identify TCR V-J signatures that set the groups apart, the researchers used a discovery cohort of about a hundred patients, made up of under 50 with Graves' ophthalmopathy and some 60 with stable Graves' hyperthyroidism. The paper describes TCR Vbeta CDR3 sequencing of 140 or so peripheral blood samples, made up of 43 ophthalmopathy patients, roughly 72 hyperthyroidism patients and roughly 17 progressor patients. After blood sampling, hyperthyroidism patients were treated with methimazole at a starting dose of 30 mg daily, and ophthalmopathy patients were treated with high-dose intravenous methylprednisolone. Beyond this particular receptor, the publication reports: In cross-validation, a model built on a 13 V-J signature told ophthalmopathy apart from stable hyperthyroidism with approximately 90% sensitivity and about 81% specificity, and in testing the same model reached 80%/75%. In validation, the model predicted progression to ophthalmopathy with roughly 66% sensitivity and roughly 72% specificity, a median of around 6.6 months before onset. Blood samples also contained most of the expanded thyroid clonotypes (frequency above 0.001), which suggests that blood repertoires may reflect thyroid immune responses. Sample size was not statistically predetermined, and blinding of investigators to group allocation was not performed.

This clonotype was counted ten times or more. It has no known antigen specificity. Base qualities are not at hand, and no much larger clone is one base apart. Amplification of TCR beta CDR3 regions was carried out from RNA transcripts. For the first round of RT-PCR on the TCR CDR3, the HTBI primer set was used together with the Qiagen OneStep RT-PCR kit. Libraries were constructed in a second round of multiplex PCR, after which size selection and purification were carried out. Sequencing of the libraries was done on an Illumina HiSeq2000 using paired-end 100 bp reads. On the authors' methods: SOAPnuke was used to process the raw data, with reads discarded if the reads contained adapters or uncalled bases, had a mean Phred below 15, or lacked an exact constant-primer or identifier match. High-quality paired reads were merged using COPE v1.2.5, and each unique nucleotide sequence was defined as a clonotype. MiTCR v1.1 was used to align the clonotypes against IMGT TRBV, TRBD and TRBJ reference segments. The analysis included only V-J combinations with a frequency above 0.0001, which together covered approximately 99% of the repertoires. The TCS score was defined as F50 (clonal expansion) divided by E x V (chaos), with BLOSUM62-based TCRdist calculated between CDR3 peptides within each V-J. Welch's t-statistics and random forest reduced around 520 V-J features to 10 to 15, which were used in a naive Bayes classifier (R e1071). The raw public data were reprocessed by TCRdb itself: fastp quality trimming at Q25, MiXCR clonotype calling, in-frame beta chains only. Each CDR3 protein gets just one entry, which takes the most common genes and DNA from the rows behind it. These V and J calls rely on TCRdb rather than the paper's analysis. The sample records hundreds of thousands of distinct CDR3 sequences, approximately 14% of which are singletons. Approximately 12% of the sample rests with the top ten.

At the junction V is shortened by 6 bases and J by 8 bases; bases outside the gene matches: 19. The germline V gene encodes CDR1 SQVTM and CDR2 ANQGSEA. The CDR3 numbers 16 residues from cysteine through phenylalanine. This entry keeps only the CDR3 DNA: 48 bases, framed from base 1. Moderately to severely active disease, a Clinical Activity Score of at least 3, a NOSPECS grade of at least 4, and a duration under 3 months were present in ophthalmopathy patients. Exclusion was applied to patients with uncontrolled infections, other autoimmune diseases, pregnancy or lactation. Diagnoses were established on the basis of clinical symptoms, serum thyroxine and TRAb, thyroid ultrasound, and orbital computed tomography. PBMCs were separated from 10 ml of fresh peripheral blood using Ficoll-Paque density gradient centrifugation. Total RNA was extracted with Trizol reagent, and quality was checked on an Agilent 2100 Bioanalyzer.

The TCR was taken from a woman aged 45 to 65 with Graves' ophthalmopathy. The specimen was blood. The chain is made from TRBV29-1 and TRBJ2-4, and 7 junction bases match TRBD2. The CDR3 region reads CSVVVRGGPRSDIQYF. The DNA sequence is as follows: TGCAGCGTCGTGGTTCGGGGAGGGCCGCGTTCGGACATTCAGTACTTC.